Below, 29 T cell receptor beta chains from the same sample are listed, as sequenced in a study of long-term antiretroviral therapy in people with HIV. The run of the v3.0 immunoSEQ assay was at survey level. Generated by immunoSEQ multiplex PCR, the TCRdb table keeps only in-frame clones and is missing some. This table has tens of thousands of clones, 85% appearing once. This specimen consisted of unsorted PBMCs, obtained 1.6 years after starting antiretroviral therapy. The source is a man in his forties with HIV.

This rearrangement joins TRBV6-6 to TRBJ1-2; D perhaps matches TRBD1 (5 bases). Germline V CDR1 and CDR2: MNHNY, SVGAGI (reference sequence). CDR3 length: 15 residues. V was clipped by 0 bases and J by 5 bases, with 13 bases between them. In DNA, the CDR3 is TGTGCCAGCAGTTACTCGCGGGGAGGGGAATATGGCTACACCTTC. This sequence encodes CASSYSRGGEYGYTF.

This chain joins TRBV11-3 and TRBJ2-3; 10 bases are shared with TRBD2. The J segment lost 0 bases and the V segment lost 5 bases, leaving 5 bases of the junction unmatched. Looked up from germline, CDR1 is SGHNT and CDR2 is YENEEA. This CDR3 spans 16 amino acids. CDR3 residues: CASSPWTSGSTDTQYF. CDR3 nucleotides: TGTGCCAGCAGCCCATGGACTAGCGGAAGCACAGATACGCAGTATTTT.

The chain links TRBV20-1 to TRBJ2-1; D is undetermined. Germline V gene data show CDR1 as DFQATT and CDR2 as SNEGSKA (reference sequence). Between the trimmed V and J ends, which lost 4 bases and 10 bases, there was a span of 11 bases. The CDR3 totals 11 residues. In DNA form, the CDR3 reads TGCAGTGCTAAACCGGTTCCGGAGCAGTTCTTC. It yields the protein CSAKPVPEQFF.

The genes are TRBV9 and TRBJ2-2; TRBD1 aligns across 7 bases. Losses at the gene ends were 4 bases for V and 6 bases for J; bases not matched to a gene: 6. The CDR3 is 14 amino acids. Germline assignment: CDR1 SGDLS and CDR2 YYNGEE. CDR3 in DNA: TGTGCCAGCAGCACCGACAGGGTCCCCGGGGAGCTGTTTTTT. This translates into CASSTDRVPGELFF.

The V and J genes are TRBV10-3 and TRBJ2-1; TRBD2 agrees at 12 bases. After removal of 10 bases from V and 6 bases from J, the junction contained 13 bases not matched to a gene. The CDR3 has 16 residues. CDR1 and CDR2 (germline): ENHRY, SYGVKD. The DNA for the CDR3 is TGTGCCACCGGACGGCCGGCTAGCGGGGGGGCCAATGAGCAGTTCTTC. Protein: CATGRPASGGANEQFF.

The J gene is TRBJ1-1, the V gene TRBV11-3; D is undetermined. Trimming took off 5 bases at V and 1 base at J, with 20 bases between the two ends. The CDR3 runs to 17 residues. Germline V gives CDR1 SGHNT, CDR2 YENEEA. In nucleotides, the CDR3 is TGTGCCAGCAGCCCTCCCTTGGCTCGAACCTCGAACACTGAAGCTTTCTTT. As protein: CASSPPLARTSNTEAFF.

In nucleotides, the CDR3 is TGTGCCAGTAGTATAGATTGGGGTGAAGCTTTCTTT. The encoded protein is CASSIDWGEAFF. The rearrangement links TRBV19 to TRBJ1-1; D uncertain. The V end was cut by 0 bases, the J end by 7 bases, with 6 bases between. This CDR3 comprises 12 residues. Germline CDR1 LNHDA, CDR2 SQIVND (reference sequence).

This sequence joins TRBV19 and TRBJ2-7; D not certain. Germline V lookup: CDR1 LNHDA, CDR2 SQIVND (reference sequence). V was trimmed by 5 bases and J by 6 bases, leaving 20 bases between them. CDR3 size: 15 residues. Here the CDR3 reads CASSARHAEPIEQYF. Written as DNA, the CDR3 is TGTGCCAGTAGTGCCAGACACGCCGAACCGATCGAGCAGTACTTC.

This sequence joins TRBV11-2 and TRBJ1-4, with D uncertain. Germline CDR1 SGHAT, CDR2 FQNNGV. CDR3 length equals 13 residues. Trimming shortened V by 4 bases and J by 8 bases, and 11 bases separated the two germline ends. The chain's CDR3 is CASSSGSGEKLFF. CDR3 sequence (DNA): TGTGCCAGCAGCTCCGGATCGGGAGAAAAACTGTTTTTT.

The rearrangement uses TRBV7-9 and TRBJ2-7; perhaps TRBD2 as D (8 bases). The CDR3 is 15 amino acids. Trimming removed 2 bases at V and 6 bases at J, with 17 bases between. Germline V lookup: CDR1 SEHNR, CDR2 FQNEAQ (reference sequence). In DNA form, the CDR3 reads TGTGCCAGCAGCTTAACCGGACAGGCGGGAGGCGAGCAGTACTTC. This encodes CASSLTGQAGGEQYF. Based on the CDR3 plus reference TRBV7-9 and TRBJ2-7, the full variable domain is DTGVSQNPRHKITKRGQNVTFRCDPISEHNRLYWYRQTLGQGPEFLTYFQNEAQLEKSRLLSDRFSAERPKGSFSTLEIQRTEQGDSAMYLCASSLTGQAGGEQYFGPGTRLTVT.

Turning to this clone: At one end, the junction sequence differs from germline, possibly due to a read error. The rearrangement joins TRBV7-6 to TRBJ2-3; 7 nucleotides line up with TRBD2. Germline V gene data show CDR1 as SGHVS and CDR2 as FNYEAQ. This CDR3 has 12 residues. The CDR3 DNA reads TGTGCCAGCAGCCTAGCGGCAGATACGCAGTATTTT. Its protein product is CASSLAADTQYF.

This chain joins TRBV11-3 and TRBJ2-7; 11 bases align to TRBD2. The germline V gene has CDR1 SGHNT and CDR2 YENEEA. With 5 bases clipped from V and 2 bases from J, the junction kept 11 bases outside the gene matches. The CDR3 extends over 17 amino acids. CDR3 sequence: CASSPIFLAGGPYEQYF. The CDR3 DNA sequence: TGTGCCAGCAGCCCTATCTTTTTAGCGGGAGGGCCCTACGAGCAGTACTTC.

The J gene is TRBJ1-1, the V gene TRBV2; D is undetermined. The V and J ends lost 1 base and 3 bases respectively, with 0 bases between them. Germline V gene sequence: CDR1 SNHLY, CDR2 FYNNEI. The length of the CDR3 is 11 residues. The CDR3 region has the DNA TGTGCCAGCAGTGAAGACACTGAAGCTTTCTTT. Translating gives CASSEDTEAFF.

The chain carries TRBV4-1 and TRBJ2-7; D might be TRBD1 (6 bases). The CDR3 has 15 residues. Trimming left V 1 base short and J 3 bases short, with 13 bases between. CDR1 MGHRA and CDR2 YSYEKL come from the germline V gene. CDR3 DNA: TGCGCCAGCAGCCAAGTGTCGGCAGGGGACTACGAGCAGTACTTC. Amino acids: CASSQVSAGDYEQYF.

This rearrangement joins TRBV7-9 to TRBJ2-7; D gene ambiguous. Germline V gene data show CDR1 as SEHNR and CDR2 as FQNEAQ (reference sequence). This CDR3 is built from 14 residues. With 4 bases removed from V and 4 bases from J, the gap between germline ends came to 14 bases. The CDR3 loop is CASSSDPGVYEQYF. As DNA, the CDR3 is TGTGCCAGCAGCTCTGACCCTGGGGTATACGAGCAGTACTTC.

Only a few counts were recorded for this clone. The CDR3 sequence is CASKVDRGSGNTIYF. The CDR3 DNA reads as TGTGCCAGTAAGGTGGACAGGGGCTCTGGAAACACCATATATTTT. This chain joins TRBV19 and TRBJ1-3, with TRBD1 matching 9 bases. With 7 bases clipped from V and 0 bases from J, the junction kept 4 bases outside the gene matches. The CDR3 loop spans 15 amino acids. The germline gives CDR1 LNHDA, CDR2 SQIVND (reference sequence).

V is TRBV2 and J is TRBJ2-7; the D gene is possibly TRBD1 (6 bases). CDR1 is SNHLY and CDR2 is FYNNEI in the germline V gene. V gave up 6 bases and J gave up 4 bases, with 22 bases separating them. The CDR3 consists of 16 residues. CDR3 in amino acids: CASRPRGLGNYYEQYF. CDR3 in DNA: TGTGCCAGCAGGCCGAGGGGGTTGGGGAATTATTACGAGCAGTACTTC.

The chain carries TRBV7-9 and TRBJ2-2; D perhaps matches TRBD2 (7 bases). CDR3 size: 17 residues. Germline V gene sequence: CDR1 SEHNR, CDR2 FQNEAQ (reference sequence). Trimming shortened V by 1 base and J by 4 bases, and 16 bases separated the two germline ends. The CDR3 nucleotides are TGTGCCAGCAGCTTAGAAGGGGGGGCCCCGAGCACCGGGGAGCTGTTTTTT. Translation gives CASSLEGGAPSTGELFF.

V and J are TRBV25-1 and TRBJ2-7; 8 bases agree with TRBD1. Germline lookup yields CDR1 MGHDK and CDR2 SYGVNS. J gave up 2 bases and V 4 bases, and 7 bases lay outside the gene matches. The length of the CDR3 is 15 residues. CDR3 amino acids: CASSATGTGAYEQYF. CDR3 coding DNA: TGTGCCAGCAGTGCTACCGGGACAGGCGCCTACGAGCAGTACTTC.

The rearrangement links TRBV10-3 to TRBJ1-3; 11 bases line up with TRBD1. Germline CDR1 is ENHRY and CDR2 is SYGVKD. V dropped 0 bases and J dropped 4; count of bases not matched to a gene: 14. The CDR3 spans 20 residues. The CDR3 protein is CAISESYVLPGQGDGNTIYF. The CDR3 DNA reads as TGTGCCATCAGTGAGTCGTACGTCTTACCGGGACAGGGGGACGGAAACACCATATATTTT.

The J gene is TRBJ2-4, the V gene TRBV28; 8 bases line up with TRBD2. Germline-derived CDR1 and CDR2 are MDHEN and SYDVKM. The CDR3 runs to 16 residues. J lost 5 bases, V lost 5 bases, and 11 bases had no gene match. The CDR3 protein is CASSLSRGVGENIQYF. For the CDR3, the DNA is TGTGCCAGCAGTCTCTCGCGGGGGGTGGGGGAAAACATTCAGTACTTC.

The chain's CDR3 is CASSSGLDYNEQFF. CDR3 nucleotide sequence: TGTGCCAGCAGCTCGGGACTAGACTACAATGAGCAGTTCTTC. The chain is built from TRBV5-4 and TRBJ2-1, with 8 bases identical to TRBD2. There are 14 residues in the CDR3. CDR1 is SGHNT and CDR2 is YYREEE in the germline V gene (reference sequence). V was pared by 3 bases and J by 3 bases, with 2 bases of the junction left unmatched.

The chain is built from TRBV4-1 and TRBJ1-1; maybe TRBD1 (5 bases). Trimming shortened V by 3 bases and J by 2 bases, and 13 bases separated the two germline ends. This CDR3 has 15 amino acids. The germline CDR1 and CDR2 sequences are MGHRA and YSYEKL. CDR3 in amino acids: CASSQLSGLNTEAFF. The CDR3 DNA reads TGCGCCAGCAGCCAGCTCTCGGGACTCAACACTGAAGCTTTCTTT.

The chain couples TRBV29-1 to TRBJ1-1; tentatively, D is TRBD1 (6 bases). Germline CDR1 SQVTM, CDR2 ANQGSEA. V gave up 1 base and J gave up 4 bases, with 25 bases separating them. The CDR3 is 18 amino acids. The CDR3 is CSVEGGGGRGAFSTEAFF. As DNA, the CDR3 is TGCAGCGTTGAAGGGGGCGGCGGAAGGGGGGCCTTCAGCACTGAAGCTTTCTTT.

The chain carries TRBV19 and TRBJ2-4; tentatively, D is TRBD1 or TRBD2 (5 bases each). This CDR3 comprises 13 residues. CDR1 and CDR2 (germline): LNHDA, SQIVND (reference sequence). V gave up 7 bases and J gave up 3 bases, with 10 bases separating them. The CDR3 reads CASTGPDKNIQYF. For the CDR3, the DNA is TGTGCCAGTACGGGACCAGACAAAAACATTCAGTACTTC.

In its sample, this clone was seen once. The gene calls are TRBV7-2 and TRBJ2-7; tentatively, D is TRBD1 (5 bases). Germline CDR1 is SGHTA and CDR2 is FQGNSA. Trimming took 2 bases from V and 2 from J, leaving 7 bases between them. The CDR3 has 13 amino acids. The CDR3 DNA reads TGTGCCAGCAGCTTATCAGGGACCTACGAGCAGTACTTC. As protein: CASSLSGTYEQYF.

The chain uses TRBV6-5 and TRBJ1-6; 7 bases align to TRBD1. The trim removed 2 bases at V and 6 bases at J, leaving 7 bases unmatched. The CDR3 runs 16 residues. The germline gives CDR1 MNHEY, CDR2 SVGAGI. The CDR3 nucleotides are TGTGCCAGCAGTTACAGACCAGGGGGTGGTAATTCACCCCTCCACTTT. Encoded protein: CASSYRPGGGNSPLHF.

This sequence joins TRBV6-5 and TRBJ2-7; TRBD2 agrees at 13 bases. Looked up from germline, CDR1 is MNHEY and CDR2 is SVGAGI. The trim removed 4 bases at V and 4 bases at J, leaving 4 bases unmatched. The CDR3 length is 15 residues. The CDR3 DNA is TGTGCCAGCAGTTCGGGACTAGCGGGGACGTACGAGCAGTACTTC. Residues: CASSSGLAGTYEQYF.

This chain links TRBV30 with TRBJ1-5, with a possible D match to TRBD1 (6 bases). Trimming took 3 bases from V and 2 from J, leaving 14 bases between them. The CDR3 is made up of 15 amino acids. Germline CDR1 is GTSNPN and CDR2 is SVGIG (reference sequence). In nucleotides, the CDR3 is TGTGCCTGGAGGGTCAAGGGGGGTGGCAATCAGCCCCAGCATTTT. It specifies CAWRVKGGGNQPQHF.